Shown below are 26 T cell receptor beta chains from a single sample sequenced in a study of CD8 T cells in ankylosing spondylitis. Each CDR3 protein gets one entry after TCRdb re-called the 5' RACE reads with MiXCR. This sample has around 330,000 distinct CDR3 sequences; roughly 11% occur once, and the top ten carry around 10%. The sequenced sample was blood, either unsorted or a sorted T cell fraction (not recorded which). The source is a female donor with ankylosing spondylitis or in good health (not recorded which).

This clonotype showed up many times. The chain uses TRBV29-1 and TRBJ2-3; 8 nucleotides agree with TRBD2. The junction had 2 bases not matched to a gene; V was cut back by 3 bases and J by 0 bases. This CDR3 has 14 amino acids. CDR1 is SQVTM and CDR2 is ANQGSEA in the germline V gene. The CDR3 DNA sequence: TGCAGCGTTGAGTCTAGCGGGAGCACAGATACGCAGTATTTT. Translating it yields CSVESSGSTDTQYF.

This clonotype was detected many times. The V call is TRBV11-2, the J call TRBJ1-4; 7 bases fit TRBD1. From germline, CDR1 is SGHAT and CDR2 FQNNGV. The V gene end was trimmed by 4 bases and the J gene end by 4 bases; junction bases not matched to a gene: 9. The CDR3 length is 16 residues. In nucleotides, the CDR3 is TGTGCCAGCAGCTCGGGACAGAGCATAATTAATGAAAAACTGTTTTTT. This codes for CASSSGQSIINEKLFF. The complete variable domain, with remaining parts taken from reference TRBV11-2 and TRBJ1-4, reads EAGVAQSPRYKIIEKRQSVAFWCNPISGHATLYWYQQILGQGPKLLIQFQNNGVVDDSQLPKDRFSAERLKGVDSTLKIQPAKLEDSAVYLCASSSGQSIINEKLFFGSGTQLSVL.

This clonotype was seen a few times. The rearrangement joins TRBV7-2 to TRBJ2-2; 7 bases map to TRBD2. Trimming took 3 bases from V and 6 from J; bases not matched to a gene: 1. Germline CDR1 is SGHTA and CDR2 is FQGNSA. This CDR3 has 13 residues. Written as DNA, the CDR3 is TGTGCCAGCAGCTTTCGGGGGGCCGGGGAGCTGTTTTTT. This gives the protein CASSFRGAGELFF.

This clonotype occurred a few times. The rearrangement links TRBV25-1 to TRBJ2-7, with 12 nucleotides matching TRBD2. Germline V gene data show CDR1 as MGHDK and CDR2 as SYGVNS. The V gene end was trimmed by 9 bases and the J gene end by 6 bases; junction bases not matched to a gene: 12. CDR3 length: 15 residues. CDR3 loop: CASRPPTSGSREQYF. CDR3 in DNA: TGTGCCAGTCGCCCTCCGACTAGCGGGAGTCGCGAGCAGTACTTC.

The chain uses TRBV27 and TRBJ1-2, with 7 nucleotides matching TRBD1. J was trimmed by 8 bases and V by 9 bases; bases with no gene match: 9. CDR3 length: 12 residues. Germline V CDR1 and CDR2: MNHEY, SMNVEV (reference sequence). CDR3 coding DNA: TGTGCCAGTTACGACAGGGCGCAGGGCTACACCTTC. It codes for CASYDRAQGYTF.

This clonotype occurred many times. The V call is TRBV29-1, the J call TRBJ2-7, with D perhaps matching TRBD1 (5 bases). From germline, CDR1 is SQVTM and CDR2 ANQGSEA. The CDR3 is 12 amino acids. CDR3 residues: CGAAGSSYEQYF. The CDR3 DNA follows: TGCGGGGCGGCAGGTTCATCCTACGAGCAGTACTTC.

The chain links TRBV7-2 to TRBJ2-2; D might be TRBD1 (6 bases). CDR3 length equals 14 residues. Deletions cut 2 bases from V and 5 bases from J, with 9 bases between. Germline values: CDR1 SGHTA, CDR2 FQGNSA. In DNA form, the CDR3 reads TGTGCCAGCAGCTTAACACAGGGAACCGGGGAGCTGTTTTTT. Translation: CASSLTQGTGELFF.

In its sample, this clonotype was seen many times. This sequence joins TRBV5-1 and TRBJ2-5, with D maybe TRBD2 (6 bases). V was pared by 2 bases and J by 0 bases, with 11 bases between. The CDR3 spans 15 residues. The germline V gene encodes CDR1 SGHRS and CDR2 YFSETQ. The CDR3 here is CASSFGTGYQETQYF. CDR3 nucleotide sequence: TGCGCCAGCAGCTTCGGGACTGGTTACCAAGAGACCCAGTACTTC.

This clonotype was recorded at least ten times. The chain joins TRBV5-1 to TRBJ1-1; D perhaps matches TRBD1 (5 bases). CDR3 length equals 14 residues. V dropped 3 bases and J dropped 5 bases, with 14 bases sitting between them. Germline CDR1 and CDR2: SGHRS and YFSETQ. The CDR3 DNA reads as TGCGCCAGCAGCTCCGTTGGGGCCGGGACTGAAGCTTTCTTT. This sequence encodes CASSSVGAGTEAFF.

This clonotype showed up many times. V usage is TRBV7-9 and J usage is TRBJ1-5; D remains ambiguous. Germline V gives CDR1 SEHNR, CDR2 FQNEAQ (reference sequence). V lost 9 bases and J lost 0, with 18 bases in between. The CDR3 totals 16 residues. The CDR3 reads CARRLGKEYSNQPQHF. Here the CDR3 DNA reads TGTGCCAGAAGACTGGGGAAGGAATATAGCAATCAGCCCCAGCATTTT. Using reference TRBV7-9 and TRBJ1-5 for the parts outside the CDR3, the full variable domain is DTGVSQNPRHKITKRGQNVTFRCDPISEHNRLYWYRQTLGQGPEFLTYFQNEAQLEKSRLLSDRFSAERPKGSFSTLEIQRTEQGDSAMYLCARRLGKEYSNQPQHFGDGTRLSIL.

This clonotype was counted many times. The genes are TRBV7-2 and TRBJ1-5, with 8 bases matching TRBD1. V shed 3 bases, J shed 5 bases, and the junction held 9 bases outside the gene matches. This CDR3 contains 16 residues. CDR1 and CDR2 (germline): SGHTA, FQGNSA. This CDR3 is CASSFSGGMKDQPQHF. As DNA, the CDR3 is TGTGCCAGCAGCTTCTCAGGGGGCATGAAGGATCAGCCCCAGCATTTT.

The rearrangement uses TRBV20-1 and TRBJ2-5; D may be TRBD2 (5 bases). CDR3 size: 13 residues. V lost 6 bases to trimming and J lost 1 base, with 12 bases between them. Germline V lookup: CDR1 DFQATT, CDR2 SNEGSKA (reference sequence). Written as DNA, the CDR3 is TGCAGTGCCCCGGAGCGGACCCAAGAGACCCAGTACTTC. Its protein product is CSAPERTQETQYF.

This rearrangement joins TRBV2 to TRBJ2-5, with TRBD1 identical over 11 bases. This CDR3 is 15 amino acids long. V dropped 7 bases and J dropped 4; count of bases not matched to a gene: 8. Germline V gene sequence: CDR1 SNHLY, CDR2 FYNNEI. CDR3 residues: CASKSRTGGRETQYF. CDR3 coding DNA: TGTGCCAGCAAATCCCGGACAGGGGGCCGAGAGACCCAGTACTTC.

This clonotype appeared many times. This chain joins TRBV30 and TRBJ1-2, with a tentative D call TRBD1 (6 bases). Trimming removed 3 bases at V and 5 bases at J, with 22 bases between. Germline V gene lookup returns CDR1 GTSNPN and CDR2 SVGIG (reference sequence). The CDR3 is made up of 16 amino acids. The CDR3 region is CAWSQSGDPTYYGYTF. The CDR3 DNA follows: TGTGCCTGGAGCCAATCAGGGGACCCGACATATTATGGCTACACCTTC.

This clonotype was found a few times. The chain is built from TRBV5-1 and TRBJ2-3; the match to TRBD2 covers 7 bases. Germline assignment: CDR1 SGHRS and CDR2 YFSETQ. This CDR3 comprises 16 residues. The V segment lost 0 bases and the J segment 2 bases; nucleotides outside the gene matches: 6. The CDR3 coding sequence is TGCGCCAGCAGCTTGGCCGGAGCGGGACCCACAGATACGCAGTATTTT. This encodes CASSLAGAGPTDTQYF.

The chain carries TRBV20-1 and TRBJ2-3; 7 nucleotides line up with TRBD1. Trimming took 5 bases from V and 3 from J; bases not matched to a gene: 8. The CDR3 spans 14 residues. Germline V lookup: CDR1 DFQATT, CDR2 SNEGSKA (reference sequence). CDR3 residues: CSALAGGLTDTQYF. CDR3 in DNA: TGCAGTGCTCTGGCAGGGGGATTGACAGATACGCAGTATTTT.

This clonotype was seen repeatedly, ten times or more. The V gene is TRBV15, the J gene TRBJ2-7; no firm D call. From germline, CDR1 is LNHNV and CDR2 YYDKDF (reference sequence). Between the trimmed V and J ends, which lost 0 bases and 6 bases, there was a span of 15 bases. The CDR3 consists of 15 residues. CDR3 loop: CATSRDPSGESEQYF. DNA for the CDR3: TGTGCCACCAGCAGAGATCCTTCTGGGGAATCCGAGCAGTACTTC.

This chain uses TRBV29-1 with TRBJ2-5, with 11 bases that match TRBD1. Looked up from germline, CDR1 is SQVTM and CDR2 is ANQGSEA. The CDR3 is made up of 14 amino acids. The V segment lost 6 bases and the J segment 4 bases; nucleotides outside the gene matches: 7. The CDR3 protein is CSVLRDRGRETQYF. CDR3 DNA: TGCAGCGTGCTTAGGGACAGGGGGAGAGAGACCCAGTACTTC.

In its sample, this clonotype was seen many times. The chain has TRBV5-5 and TRBJ1-5; D call uncertain. Germline CDR1 reads SGHKS; CDR2 reads YYEKEE (reference sequence). The germline V and J ends were trimmed by 4 bases and 0 bases, with 17 bases remaining between them. The CDR3 sequence is 17 residues long. The CDR3, as DNA: TGTGCCAGCAGCCCGGACCCTCCGGGGTATAGCAATCAGCCCCAGCATTTT. Protein sequence: CASSPDPPGYSNQPQHF.

The J gene is TRBJ2-7, the V gene TRBV6-1; 11 bases map to TRBD2. J lost 3 bases, V lost 6 bases, and 10 bases had no gene match. The CDR3 covers 16 residues. Germline loops: CDR1 MNHNS, CDR2 SASEGT. The CDR3 is CASSRLAGPTNYEQYF. The CDR3 DNA is TGTGCCAGCAGCCGACTAGCGGGACCCACCAACTACGAGCAGTACTTC.

Of note for this clonotype: The junction and the germline gene differ at one end; a read error may be behind it. The chain joins TRBV12-3 or TRBV12-4 to TRBJ2-3; 8 bases map to TRBD2. The CDR3 totals 14 residues. This chain's CDR3 is CASSFRGGVYTQYF. The DNA for the CDR3 is TGTGCTAGCAGTTTTCGGGGGGGCGTATATACGCAGTATTTT.

At least ten counts were recorded for this clonotype. The chain links TRBV7-2 to TRBJ2-1; D remains ambiguous. CDR3 length equals 13 residues. Germline loops: CDR1 SGHTA, CDR2 FQGNSA. Trimming shortened V by 5 bases and J by 4 bases, and 9 bases separated the two germline ends. The DNA for the CDR3 is TGTGCCAGCAGCCCCCTGGGGTACAATGAGCAGTTCTTC. This codes for CASSPLGYNEQFF.

This clonotype was counted at least ten times. The V call is TRBV12-3 or TRBV12-4, the J call TRBJ1-2; D is undetermined. Trimming pared 8 bases from V and 4 bases from J, leaving 8 bases between. The CDR3 consists of 11 residues. The DNA of the CDR3 is TGTGCCAGCTTCGGACCCTATGGCTACACCTTC. The encoded protein is CASFGPYGYTF.

This clonotype occurred many times. This chain connects TRBV5-5 to TRBJ2-7; no clear D. Germline V gene sequence: CDR1 SGHKS, CDR2 YYEKEE (reference sequence). The CDR3 has 15 residues. V gave up 3 bases and J gave up 0 bases, with 13 bases separating them. The CDR3 DNA is TGTGCCAGCAGCTCCGCCGGTTTGAGCTCCTACGAGCAGTACTTC. As protein: CASSSAGLSSYEQYF.

V and J are TRBV11-2 and TRBJ1-4; D is unresolved. The CDR3 has 13 residues. CDR1 is SGHAT, CDR2 FQNNGV, per germline. Trimming took off 3 bases at V and 11 bases at J, with 13 bases between the two ends. The CDR3 spells CASSFTHNGKLFF. The CDR3 nucleotides are TGTGCCAGCAGCTTTACCCACAATGGGAAACTGTTTTTT.

The rearrangement uses TRBV30 and TRBJ2-7, with D possibly being TRBD1 (6 bases). Trimming left V 4 bases short and J 1 base short, with 11 bases between. CDR1 is GTSNPN and CDR2 is SVGIG in the germline V gene (reference sequence). The length of the CDR3 is 13 residues. DNA of the CDR3: TGTGCCTGGACCGGGACACTGTCCTACGAGCAGTACTTC. Translating it yields CAWTGTLSYEQYF.